Below, 8 T cell receptor beta chains from the same sample are listed, as sequenced in a study of T-cell memory formation after mild COVID-19. TCRdb redid the calling of the 5' RACE reads with MiXCR, one entry per CDR3 protein. Counted here are about 320,000 distinct CDR3 sequences, more than 13% occurring once; the ten biggest clones make up 21%. Sample: PBMCs or a T cell subset sorted from them (not recorded which). These receptors were collected from a man younger than 30 who had mild COVID-19 (a few samples of this study predate the infection). Cell type and time point are not known.

V is TRBV5-1 and J is TRBJ2-2, with D maybe TRBD2 (7 bases). The V and J ends lost 2 bases and 7 bases respectively, with 12 bases between them. The germline V gene has CDR1 SGHRS and CDR2 YFSETQ. This CDR3 region has 14 residues. The CDR3 nucleotides read TGCGCCAGCAGCTTCGGGGGGCCGGACGGGGAGCTGTTTTTT. Translating it yields CASSFGGPDGELFF. The variable domain in full, with the rest retrieved from reference TRBV5-1 and TRBJ2-2, is KAGVTQTPRYLIKTRGQQVTLSCSPISGHRSVSWYQQTPGQGLQFLFEYFSETQRNKGNFPGRFSGRQFSNSRSEMNVSTLELGDSALYLCASSFGGPDGELFFGEGSRLTVL.

This clonotype has only a few counts. This chain links TRBV10-3 with TRBJ1-2, with TRBD1 matching over 7 bases. The germline CDR1 and CDR2 sequences are ENHRY and SYGVKD. V gave up 6 bases and J gave up 1 base; unmatched junction bases: 8. This CDR3 region has 15 residues. CDR3 amino acids: CAISASQGDNYGYTF. As DNA, the CDR3 is TGTGCCATCAGCGCCTCCCAGGGGGATAACTATGGCTACACCTTC.

This clonotype occurred a few times. CDR3 sequence (DNA): TGTGCCAGTAGGACAGGGATAGGAGATACGCAGTATTTT. Its protein is CASRTGIGDTQYF. The V call is TRBV19, the J call TRBJ2-3, with 7 bases identical to TRBD1. CDR3 length equals 13 residues. Germline assignment: CDR1 LNHDA and CDR2 SQIVND (reference sequence). V gave up 6 bases and J gave up 5 bases; unmatched junction bases: 5.

The chain couples TRBV15 to TRBJ2-3; D is undetermined. The germline V gene has CDR1 LNHNV and CDR2 YYDKDF (reference sequence). V dropped 0 bases and J dropped 15 bases, with 13 bases sitting between them. The CDR3 is 12 residues long. In DNA, the CDR3 is TGTGCCACCAGCAGAGATATGAGAGTACAATATTTT. As protein: CATSRDMRVQYF. Full variable domain (missing parts from reference TRBV15 and TRBJ2-3): DAMVIQNPRYQVTQFGKPVTLSCSQTLNHNVMYWYQQKSSQAPKLLFHYYDKDFNNEADTPDNFQSRRPNTSFCFLDIRSPGLGDTAMYLCATSRDMRVQYFGPGTRLTVL.

This clonotype occurred a few times. The chain couples TRBV10-3 to TRBJ2-3; D call uncertain. The CDR3 extends over 14 amino acids. Trimming stripped 6 bases from V and 0 bases from J, with 10 bases between. The germline CDR1 and CDR2 sequences are ENHRY and SYGVKD. The CDR3 loop reads CAISLTTSTDTQYF. DNA for the CDR3: TGTGCCATCAGCCTGACAACTAGCACAGATACGCAGTATTTT.

V is TRBV6-1 and J is TRBJ1-4, with TRBD1 matching 8 bases. The CDR3 is 13 amino acids. From germline, CDR1 is MNHNS and CDR2 SASEGT. The V and J ends lost 4 bases and 7 bases, in that order; junction bases with no gene match: 2. As DNA, the CDR3 is TGTGCCAGCAGTGCGACAGGGGTTGAAAAACTGTTTTTT. Amino acids: CASSATGVEKLFF.

V is TRBV20-1 and J is TRBJ1-2, with D tentatively TRBD1 (6 bases). Per germline, CDR1 DFQATT and CDR2 SNEGSKA (reference sequence). The V gene lost 4 bases and the J gene lost 5 bases, with 20 bases spanning the gap. The CDR3 is made up of 15 amino acids. As DNA, the CDR3 is TGCAGTGCTAAAAGGGAGAACAGGGCCCGGTATGGCTACACCTTC. Residues: CSAKRENRARYGYTF.

The chain joins TRBV11-1 to TRBJ2-1; D is undetermined. Trimming took 2 bases from V and 0 from J, leaving 11 bases between them. This CDR3 is built from 16 residues. Germline V lookup: CDR1 SGHAT, CDR2 FQDESV (reference sequence). CDR3 bases: TGTGCCAGCAGCTTACTCGACGAGAGCTCCTACAATGAGCAGTTCTTC. Translating it yields CASSLLDESSYNEQFF.